These 12 T cell receptor beta chains were all obtained from the same sample, sequenced in a study of shared clonotypes between healthy human individuals. Only in-frame clones appear in the TCRdb table, and some are missing; sequencing was by immunoSEQ multiplex PCR. The data show 2,500,000 or so clones, over 85% seen once. The sample taken for sequencing was naive CD4+ T cells from PBMCs. Subset here: CD45RA+ positively selected. These receptor sequences come from a man aged 18 to 29 in good health. Some clones in this sample may be carry-over from other donors' samples.

The chain carries TRBV5-6 and TRBJ1-2; 9 bases agree with TRBD1. V gave up 0 bases and J gave up 0 bases; unmatched junction bases: 0. The V gene's germline CDR1 is SGHDT and CDR2 YYEEEE. The CDR3 loop spans 15 amino acids. The CDR3 nucleotides are TGTGCCAGCAGCTTGGGGGACAGGGCTAACTATGGCTACACCTTC. Protein: CASSLGDRANYGYTF.

V is TRBV19 and J is TRBJ2-7, with D possibly being TRBD2 (6 bases). The CDR3 is made up of 11 amino acids. Germline CDR1 is LNHDA and CDR2 is SQIVND (reference sequence). The V end lost 10 bases, the J end lost 4 bases, and 11 bases lay between the germline ends. DNA of the CDR3: TGTGCCACCGGGACTTATTACGAGCAGTACTTC. Its protein is CATGTYYEQYF.

The sample holds one count of this clone. This chain links TRBV5-4 with TRBJ2-3; maybe TRBD1 (5 bases). CDR1 is SGHNT and CDR2 is YYREEE in the germline V gene (reference sequence). This CDR3 is built from 14 residues. Trimming pared 4 bases from V and 4 bases from J, leaving 13 bases between. CDR3 protein: CASSPKWGPDTQYF. The CDR3 nucleotides are TGTGCCAGCAGCCCCAAGTGGGGCCCAGATACGCAGTATTTT.

The V and J genes are TRBV5-6 and TRBJ2-5; D gene unclear. Germline CDR1 and CDR2: SGHDT and YYEEEE. Trimming shortened V by 2 bases and J by 4 bases, and 9 bases separated the two germline ends. The CDR3 runs to 13 residues. Written as DNA, the CDR3 is TGTGCCAGCAGCTTAGAGCAGAGAGAGACCCAGTACTTC. It translates to CASSLEQRETQYF.

J is TRBJ2-5 and V is TRBV28, with 7 bases lining up with TRBD2. The trim removed 3 bases at V and 5 bases at J, leaving 12 bases unmatched. CDR1 is MDHEN, CDR2 SYDVKM, per germline. The CDR3 runs 16 residues. CDR3 nucleotide sequence: TGTGCCAGCAGTTTGGACCTCGGGGAGGGCGGGGAGACCCAGTACTTC. Its protein is CASSLDLGEGGETQYF.

V usage is TRBV10-1 and J usage is TRBJ2-7, with no clear D. CDR3 size: 14 residues. Germline CDR1 is WNHNN and CDR2 is SYGVQD (reference sequence). Between the trimmed V and J ends, which lost 0 bases and 7 bases, there was a span of 13 bases. This CDR3 reads CASSESQLLKEQYF. Here the CDR3 DNA reads TGCGCCAGCAGTGAGTCGCAGCTACTGAAGGAGCAGTACTTC.

The rearrangement uses TRBV5-6 and TRBJ2-7, with D perhaps TRBD2 (6 bases). CDR1 SGHDT and CDR2 YYEEEE come from the germline V gene. CDR3 size: 15 residues. Trimming stripped 3 bases from V and 2 bases from J, with 15 bases between. The CDR3 region has the DNA TGTGCCAGCAGCTCAATAGCGGCTTCCACCTACGAGCAGTACTTC. Residues: CASSSIAASTYEQYF.

The gene calls are TRBV7-3 and TRBJ2-2, with a possible D match to TRBD1 (6 bases). Germline V lookup: CDR1 SGHTA, CDR2 FQGTGA. The CDR3 totals 19 residues. Trimming stripped 3 bases from V and 1 base from J, with 21 bases between. DNA of the CDR3: TGTGCCAGCAGCTTGGGGGCGGGTTTGCCTACCTTGAACACCGGGGAGCTGTTTTTT. Protein: CASSLGAGLPTLNTGELFF.

The chain has TRBV9 and TRBJ2-7, with D unresolved. The CDR3 is 14 amino acids. The V and J ends lost 6 bases and 3 bases respectively, with 16 bases between them. Germline-derived CDR1 and CDR2 are SGDLS and YYNGEE. The CDR3 coding sequence is TGTGCCAGCACCCAACCTACGCCCGGCTACGAGCAGTACTTC. It specifies CASTQPTPGYEQYF.

The chain uses TRBV6-5 and TRBJ1-3; a possible D gene is TRBD1 (5 bases). V lost 2 bases to trimming and J lost 8 bases, with 19 bases between them. Germline CDR1 MNHEY, CDR2 SVGAGI. The CDR3 runs to 16 residues. The CDR3 here is CASSYRAGPALDTIYF. CDR3 nucleotide sequence: TGTGCCAGCAGTTACAGAGCGGGGCCGGCGCTGGACACCATATATTTT.

The chain is built from TRBV7-9 and TRBJ2-1; TRBD2 agrees at 8 bases. This CDR3 is built from 15 residues. Germline values: CDR1 SEHNR, CDR2 FQNEAQ (reference sequence). With V trimmed by 4 bases and J by 9 bases, 11 bases remained unmatched. CDR3 coding DNA: TGTGCCAGCAGCTCCCTCGGGCTAGCGGGCACTGAGCAGTTCTTC. Its translation is CASSSLGLAGTEQFF. Variable domain in full (rest from reference TRBV7-9 and TRBJ2-1): DTGVSQNPRHKITKRGQNVTFRCDPISEHNRLYWYRQTLGQGPEFLTYFQNEAQLEKSRLLSDRFSAERPKGSFSTLEIQRTEQGDSAMYLCASSSLGLAGTEQFFGPGTRLTVL.

The chain couples TRBV7-8 to TRBJ2-1; 10 nucleotides align to TRBD1. Germline CDR1 is SGHVS and CDR2 is FQNEAQ. After removal of 4 bases from V and 3 bases from J, the junction contained 12 bases not matched to a gene. This CDR3 is built from 18 residues. In DNA, the CDR3 is TGTGCCAGCAGCTACAACCCCCCCAGGACAGGGGGCTACAATGAGCAGTTCTTC. The encoded protein is CASSYNPPRTGGYNEQFF.